Listed below are T cell receptor beta chains from one sample, sequenced in a study of T cell repertoires in cytomegalovirus infection. MiXCR was run by TCRdb on the reads, yielding one entry per CDR3 protein. The table shows tens of thousands of distinct CDR3 sequences, with 15% to 25% occurring only once. These receptors lack a known antigen. Source: CD8+ T cells from cultured PBMCs, taken from culture after CMV antigen stimulation. These receptor sequences come from a human donor in good health (CMV status not recorded). Some clones in this sample may be carry-over from other donors' samples. Both conserved end residues are part of each CDR3. D genes are given only for firm matches. Clone size is shown for a subset of rows, as once, few, many or a class of expanded clone.

V,J,size,D,DNA,CDR3
TRBV25-1,TRBJ2-1,few,-,TGTGCCAGCAGCAGGGAGAAATACAATGAGCAGTTCTTC,CASSREKYNEQFF
TRBV12-5,TRBJ2-1,few,-,TGTGCTAGTGGACACCACCGGGGGACGAGCTCCTACAATGAGCAGTTCTTC,CASGHHRGTSSYNEQFF
TRBV6-5,TRBJ2-5,-,-,TGTGCCAGCAGTTACTCGATGTGGGTCGGGGGAGGAGAGACCCAGTACTTC,CASSYSMWVGGGETQYF
TRBV4-1,TRBJ2-7,-,-,TGCGCCAGCAGCCAAGATCTAAGCCGGAGGGGGGAGCAGTACTTC,CASSQDLSRRGEQYF
TRBV6-6,TRBJ2-2,-,TRBD2,TGTGCCAGCAGCCCGCGGGGGGGCCCCAACACCGGGGAGCTGTTTTTT,CASSPRGGPNTGELFF
TRBV12-5,TRBJ1-2,few,TRBD1,TGTGCTAGTGGCGGACAGGCGGAGGGCTACACCTTC,CASGGQAEGYTF
TRBV6-1,TRBJ2-3,-,TRBD2,TGTACCAGCAGCCTGGGGGGACTAGGAGATACGCAGTATTTT,CTSSLGGLGDTQYF
TRBV27,TRBJ2-7,few,-,TGTGCCAGCACCCAAGGGTGGAGGTGGTACTTC,CASTQGWRWYF
TRBV7-9,TRBJ2-2,few,-,TGTGCCAGCAGCTCCAGACAGGCCGGCGACGGGGAGCTGTTTTTT,CASSSRQAGDGELFF
TRBV6-5,TRBJ2-7,few,TRBD1,TGTGCCAGCAGGCCGGGACAGGCTAACTCCTACGAGCAGTACTTC,CASRPGQANSYEQYF
TRBV4-3,TRBJ1-1,-,-,TGCGCCAGCAGCCAAGAGGAGGGGTACACTGAAGCTTTCTTT,CASSQEEGYTEAFF
TRBV6-5,TRBJ2-7,-,TRBD2,TGTGCCAGCAGCCCTGGGAGGGCCTCCTACGAGCAGTACTTC,CASSPGRASYEQYF
TRBV5-6,TRBJ2-7,few,TRBD1,TGTGCCAGCAGCTCGCTAAACCCTGGACAGGGGGCGCGGTACGAGCAGTACTTC,CASSSLNPGQGARYEQYF
TRBV4-1,TRBJ2-1,-,-,TGCGCCAGCAGCCACCCTAGCGACTACAATGAGCAGTTCTTC,CASSHPSDYNEQFF
TRBV6-1,TRBJ2-1,few,TRBD1,TGTGCCACCCAAAACAGGGGGTCAGGGCGCGATGAGCAGTTCTTC,CATQNRGSGRDEQFF
TRBV7-8,TRBJ2-1,-,-,TGTGCCAGCAGCCCCATTTGGCGTTCAAGCTCCTACAATGAGCAGTTCTTC,CASSPIWRSSSYNEQFF
TRBV28,TRBJ2-1,few,TRBD2,TGTGCCAGCAGTCTCGCGGGAGGGCAGGATAATGAGCAGTTCTTC,CASSLAGGQDNEQFF
TRBV6-2/TRBV6-3,TRBJ2-1,many,-,TGTGCCAGCAGTGGGGGGACTGGCTCCTACAATGAGCAGTTCTTC,CASSGGTGSYNEQFF
TRBV15,TRBJ2-3,many,-,TGTGCCACCAGCAGAGGTCTATTGGAGTATTCCACAGATACGCAGTATTTT,CATSRGLLEYSTDTQYF
TRBV2,TRBJ2-1,-,-,TGTGCCAGCCTCTACAATGAGCAGTTCTTC,CASLYNEQFF
TRBV28,TRBJ2-1,few,TRBD2,TGTGCCAGCATCCCTAGCGGGAGAGGCTACAATGAGCAGTTCTTC,CASIPSGRGYNEQFF
TRBV7-2,TRBJ2-7,few,-,TGTGCCAGCAGCTTAGCCGGTTTCGATCCGGACGAGCAGTACTTC,CASSLAGFDPDEQYF
TRBV2,TRBJ2-2,-,TRBD1,TGTGCCAGCAGTGAATCTCCGGGACAGGTAGACACCGGGGAGCTGTTTTTT,CASSESPGQVDTGELFF
TRBV6-5,TRBJ2-7,-,-,TGTGCCAGCAGTTACTCCGGGACACGTTACGAGCAGTACTTC,CASSYSGTRYEQYF
TRBV19,TRBJ1-1,few,-,TGTGCCAGTGTTTCTATACAGTATCTGAACACTGAAGCTTTCTTT,CASVSIQYLNTEAFF